This T cell receptor (beta chain) was profiled in a study of shared clonotypes between healthy human individuals. Per the germline V gene, CDR1 is SGHNT and CDR2 is YYREEE (reference sequence). Trimming cost V 4 bases and J 0 bases; bases outside gene matches: 7. This CDR3 is 16 amino acids long. Clones were sequenced by immunoSEQ multiplex PCR, and TCRdb holds only the in-frame ones, with some missing. This sample has 640,000 or so clones; roughly 78% occur once, and the top ten carry under 2%. A CD45RA+ naive subset and a CD45RA-negative memory subset were split from CD4+ cells. This rearrangement joins TRBV5-4 to TRBJ2-4; TRBD1 aligns across 7 bases. The sequenced sample was memory CD4+ T cells sorted from blood. Subset defined: CD45RA-negative fraction. This TCR was recovered from a woman aged 30 to 39 in good health. This CDR3 reads CASSRGQALAKNIQYF. Written as DNA, the CDR3 is TGTGCCAGCAGCCGTGGACAGGCACTAGCCAAAAACATTCAGTACTTC.